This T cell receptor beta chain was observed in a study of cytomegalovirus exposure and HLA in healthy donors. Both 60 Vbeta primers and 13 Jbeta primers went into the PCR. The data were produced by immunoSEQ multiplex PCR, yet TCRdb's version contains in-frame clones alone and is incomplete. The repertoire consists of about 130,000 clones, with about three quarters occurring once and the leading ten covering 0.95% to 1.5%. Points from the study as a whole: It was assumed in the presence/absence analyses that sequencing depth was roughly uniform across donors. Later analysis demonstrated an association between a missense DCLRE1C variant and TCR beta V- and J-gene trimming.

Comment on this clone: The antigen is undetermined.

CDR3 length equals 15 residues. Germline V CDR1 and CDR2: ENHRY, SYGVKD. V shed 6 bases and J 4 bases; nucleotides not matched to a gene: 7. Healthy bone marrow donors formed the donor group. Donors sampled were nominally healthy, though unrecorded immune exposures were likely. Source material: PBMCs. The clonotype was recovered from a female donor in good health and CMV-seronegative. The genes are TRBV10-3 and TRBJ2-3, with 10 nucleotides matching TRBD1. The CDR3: CAISRQGARADTQYF. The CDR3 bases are TGTGCCATCAGCCGACAGGGGGCGCGGGCAGATACGCAGTATTTT.